The subject of this entry is one T cell receptor (beta chain). The sample is drawn from a study of T cell changes during pregnancy in multiple sclerosis. The length of the CDR3 is 15 residues. Germline CDR1 LNHNV, CDR2 YYDKDF (reference sequence). Trimming took 5 bases from V and 5 from J, leaving 18 bases between them. Clones were read by immunoSEQ multiplex PCR, and TCRdb kept only the in-frame ones, dropping some. The sample holds 50,000 or so clones, about 92% seen once. The sample in question was CD4+ T cells from peripheral blood mononuclear cells, obtained in the third trimester of pregnancy. The genes are TRBV15 and TRBJ1-1; D possibly corresponds to TRBD1 (5 bases). The sequence derives from a female donor with multiple sclerosis, enrolled in a pregnancy study. As DNA, the CDR3 is TGTGCCACCAGCGCAAATCAGGGTTGGGGAACTGAAGCTTTCTTT. It translates to CATSANQGWGTEAFF.